One sample yielded the 5 T cell receptor beta chains listed below, sequenced in a study of blood T cells in healthy people across ages. Sample-barcoded 5' priming and a J-beta primer mix drove a second PCR of about 7 to 11 cycles. TCRdb processed the 5' RACE reads anew with MiXCR; each CDR3 protein has one entry. Among approximately 730,000 distinct CDR3 sequences listed, about 55% were seen once. The sample comprised blood. All receptors derive from an elderly man in good health.

This clonotype occurred a few times. The V and J genes are TRBV20-1 and TRBJ2-3, with D perhaps matching TRBD1 or TRBD2 (5 bases each). The germline CDR1 and CDR2 sequences are DFQATT and SNEGSKA (reference sequence). V dropped 6 bases and J dropped 4 bases, with 29 bases sitting between them. There are 18 residues in the CDR3. CDR3 amino acids: CSAAGQGLFIVVADTQYF. Here the CDR3 DNA reads TGCAGTGCCGCGGGTCAGGGCCTTTTTATAGTAGTAGCAGATACGCAGTATTTT.

The J gene is TRBJ1-2, the V gene TRBV9; D is undetermined. Trimming took 1 base from V and 2 from J, leaving 6 bases between them. CDR3 length equals 13 residues. Germline CDR1 reads SGDLS; CDR2 reads YYNGEE. The CDR3 DNA reads TGTGCCAGCAGCGTATTGGGGAACTATGGCTACACCTTC. Translation gives CASSVLGNYGYTF.

The chain uses TRBV28 and TRBJ1-1; no clear D. The CDR3 is made up of 12 amino acids. Per germline, CDR1 MDHEN and CDR2 SYDVKM. V gave up 10 bases and J gave up 1 base, with 10 bases separating them. The CDR3 sequence is CATQAGNTEAFF. The DNA for the CDR3 is TGTGCCACCCAGGCGGGGAACACTGAAGCTTTCTTT.

The CDR3 spells CSAMNPGGSYNEQFF. DNA of the CDR3: TGCAGTGCTATGAATCCGGGAGGGTCCTACAATGAGCAGTTCTTC. The chain employs TRBV20-1 and TRBJ2-1; 8 bases match TRBD2. This CDR3 has 15 residues. V shed 4 bases, J shed 1 base, and the junction held 6 bases outside the gene matches. Per germline, CDR1 DFQATT and CDR2 SNEGSKA (reference sequence).

The chain couples TRBV5-1 to TRBJ2-7; 8 bases are a match to TRBD1. The CDR3 loop spans 15 amino acids. From germline, CDR1 is SGHRS and CDR2 YFSETQ. Trimming took 0 bases from V and 2 from J; bases not matched to a gene: 4. The CDR3 DNA reads as TGCGCCAGCAGCTTGGGGACAGGGAGCCCCTACGAGCAGTACTTC. As protein: CASSLGTGSPYEQYF.